Below, 20 T cell receptor beta chains from the same sample are listed, as sequenced in a study of control samples from healthy donors and cancer patients. The method was immunoSEQ multiplex PCR; TCRdb's version includes in-frame clones alone and lacks a portion of them. The sample lists 26,000 or so clones, 91% occurring once. The material sequenced was PBMCs. These receptors were collected from a man aged 50-60 years with lung cancer.

The CDR3 DNA reads TGTGCCAGCAGGGGACAGGGCAACACTGAAGCTTTCTTT. It is translated as CASRGQGNTEAFF. The chain recombines TRBV7-2 with TRBJ1-1, with TRBD1 matching 9 bases. The CDR3 is 13 residues long. The junction had 1 base not matched to a gene; V was cut back by 6 bases and J by 2 bases. Germline V gives CDR1 SGHTA, CDR2 FQGNSA.

About this clone itself: Other DNA sequences within the sample encode an identical CDR3. The CDR3 region is CASSPEGGQIIYF. DNA of the CDR3: TGTGCCAGCAGCCCCGAGGGGGGACAGATCATATATTTT. The chain carries TRBV7-2 and TRBJ1-3; TRBD1 matches at 7 bases. The CDR3 covers 13 residues. The V gene end was trimmed by 5 bases and the J gene end by 12 bases; junction bases not matched to a gene: 10. CDR1 is SGHTA, CDR2 FQGNSA, per germline.

The gene calls are TRBV6-2 or TRBV6-3 and TRBJ2-5; 8 bases agree with TRBD2. The germline V gene has CDR1 MNHEY and CDR2 SVGEGT. This CDR3 is built from 15 residues. Unmatched junction bases numbered 7, after V lost 5 bases and J lost 2 bases. DNA for the CDR3: TGTGCCAGCAGTGGTAGCGGGGCAGGACAAGAGACCCAGTACTTC. This sequence encodes CASSGSGAGQETQYF.

The chain has TRBV7-9 and TRBJ2-3; TRBD2 agrees at 7 bases. CDR3 length equals 16 residues. V gave up 5 bases and J gave up 5 bases; unmatched junction bases: 13. CDR1 and CDR2 from the germline V gene are SEHNR and FQNEAQ (reference sequence). CDR3 region: CASSPRGAGLLDTQYF. CDR3 sequence (DNA): TGTGCCAGCAGCCCCCGAGGAGCGGGGCTTTTAGATACGCAGTATTTT.

This clone has more than one count but fewer than ten. The rearrangement uses TRBV7-9 and TRBJ2-7; D remains ambiguous. The CDR3 runs to 13 residues. The germline CDR1 and CDR2 sequences are SEHNR and FQNEAQ (reference sequence). The V and J ends lost 4 bases and 2 bases respectively, with 9 bases between them. The CDR3 is CASSWGLPYEQYF. As DNA, the CDR3 is TGTGCCAGCAGCTGGGGATTACCCTACGAGCAGTACTTC.

The chain employs TRBV7-3 and TRBJ1-1; D is unclear. Germline-derived CDR1 and CDR2 are SGHTA and FQGTGA. The CDR3 extends over 12 amino acids. The V end lost 6 bases, the J end lost 3 bases, and 8 bases lay between the germline ends. In DNA form, the CDR3 reads TGTGCCAGCAGGACCTCCGACACTGAAGCTTTCTTT. The encoded protein is CASRTSDTEAFF.

This chain uses TRBV5-6 with TRBJ1-1, with no clear D. With 1 base removed from V and 5 bases from J, the gap between germline ends came to 9 bases. The CDR3 runs 13 residues. Looked up from germline, CDR1 is SGHDT and CDR2 is YYEEEE. CDR3 in amino acids: CASSLTDLTEAFF. CDR3 bases: TGTGCCAGCAGCTTGACCGACCTGACTGAAGCTTTCTTT.

This clone has only one observation. This chain joins TRBV13 and TRBJ2-7; 8 bases match TRBD2. V lost 6 bases, J lost 2 bases, and 6 bases stayed unmatched. The germline V gene encodes CDR1 PRHDT and CDR2 FYEKMQ (reference sequence). CDR3 length: 14 residues. CDR3 protein: CASSARGVPYEQYF. In DNA, the CDR3 is TGTGCCAGCAGTGCGCGGGGGGTCCCCTACGAGCAGTACTTC.

J is TRBJ2-4 and V is TRBV19; weak D call: TRBD2 (7 bases). This CDR3 has 19 residues. CDR1 and CDR2 (germline): LNHDA, SQIVND (reference sequence). Trimming pared 3 bases from V and 0 bases from J, leaving 21 bases between. This CDR3 is CASSMGAGAIPGAKNIQYF. The CDR3 DNA reads TGTGCCAGTAGTATGGGTGCGGGGGCCATCCCGGGAGCCAAAAACATTCAGTACTTC.

Comments on this clone: A read error may produce the germline difference seen at one junction end. The chain couples TRBV6-5 to TRBJ2-3, with TRBD2 matching 10 bases. Germline V gene lookup returns CDR1 MNHEY and CDR2 SVGAGI. The CDR3 runs 16 residues. For the CDR3, the DNA is TGTGCCAGCAGTTACTCGGCTAGCGGGGGACGAGATATGCAGTATTTT. As protein: CASSYSASGGRDMQYF.

The genes are TRBV5-6 and TRBJ2-5; unclear D gene. Germline loops: CDR1 SGHDT, CDR2 YYEEEE. This CDR3 is 13 amino acids long. V was cut by 6 bases and J by 2 bases, with 11 bases left in between. As DNA, the CDR3 is TGTGCCAGCACCTTTTGGGATCAAGAGACCCAGTACTTC. Protein: CASTFWDQETQYF.

This rearrangement joins TRBV3-1 (or the pseudogene TRBV3-2) to TRBJ2-5; 7 bases map to TRBD2. J lost 1 base, V lost 1 base, and 6 bases had no gene match. The CDR3 runs 16 residues. Germline V gene sequence: CDR1 LGHDT, CDR2 YNNKEL (reference sequence). This chain's CDR3 is CASSQGPSGIQETQYF. As DNA, the CDR3 is TGTGCCAGCAGCCAAGGTCCTAGCGGCATCCAAGAGACCCAGTACTTC.

The chain is built from TRBV2 and TRBJ2-1; 11 bases align to TRBD2. The germline V gene has CDR1 SNHLY and CDR2 FYNNEI. CDR3 length: 14 amino acids. V lost 5 bases, J lost 7 bases, and 4 bases stayed unmatched. The CDR3 sequence is CASSPGLAVNEQFF. DNA for the CDR3: TGTGCCAGCAGTCCGGGACTAGCGGTAAATGAGCAGTTCTTC.

The rearrangement links TRBV19 to TRBJ1-2, with TRBD1 as a possible D gene (5 bases). Trimming took off 0 bases at V and 0 bases at J, with 17 bases between the two ends. Germline lookup yields CDR1 LNHDA and CDR2 SQIVND (reference sequence). This CDR3 spans 18 amino acids. In DNA form, the CDR3 reads TGTGCCAGTAGTATAGAGTCTGGTCGGGGGACCGCTAACTATGGCTACACCTTC. Its translation is CASSIESGRGTANYGYTF.

The chain is built from TRBV2 and TRBJ2-3, with TRBD1 matching 7 bases. The germline V gene encodes CDR1 SNHLY and CDR2 FYNNEI. Unmatched junction bases numbered 5, after V lost 6 bases and J lost 2 bases. The CDR3 runs 14 residues. The CDR3 loop is CASSAQGDTDTQYF. Written as DNA, the CDR3 is TGTGCCAGCAGCGCTCAGGGGGACACAGATACGCAGTATTTT.

The V call is TRBV28, the J call TRBJ2-3, with TRBD2 matching 13 bases. V shed 3 bases, J shed 3 bases, and the junction held 6 bases outside the gene matches. CDR1 is MDHEN, CDR2 SYDVKM, per germline. The CDR3 extends over 17 amino acids. CDR3 amino acids: CASSFELAGGRTDTQYF. CDR3 nucleotide sequence: TGTGCCAGCAGTTTCGAACTAGCGGGGGGGCGGACAGATACGCAGTATTTT.

This chain connects TRBV5-1 to TRBJ1-6; no clear D. The CDR3 has 15 residues. Germline loops: CDR1 SGHRS, CDR2 YFSETQ. Deletions cut 2 bases from V and 8 bases from J, with 14 bases between. CDR3 sequence reads: CASSFGQVGDSPLHF. CDR3 nucleotide sequence: TGCGCCAGCAGCTTCGGCCAGGTCGGGGATTCACCCCTCCACTTT.

This rearrangement joins TRBV6-5 to TRBJ2-1, with D possibly being TRBD1 or TRBD2 (5 bases each). The CDR3 runs to 13 residues. V was trimmed by 6 bases and J by 9 bases, leaving 15 bases between them. CDR1 and CDR2 from the germline V gene are MNHEY and SVGAGI. This CDR3 reads CASSPTVAGEQFF. The CDR3 DNA is TGTGCCAGCAGCCCGACAGTGGCGGGTGAGCAGTTCTTC.

The chain employs TRBV6-1 and TRBJ2-7; 12 bases align to TRBD2. This CDR3 region has 16 residues. CDR1 and CDR2 from the germline V gene are MNHNS and SASEGT. The J segment lost 3 bases and the V segment lost 3 bases, leaving 6 bases of the junction unmatched. The CDR3 bases are TGTGCCAGCAGTGAGGTGGCTAGCGGGGGGGGCTACGAGCAGTACTTC. As protein: CASSEVASGGGYEQYF.

The chain is built from TRBV30 and TRBJ2-2; 7 positions match TRBD1. Germline values: CDR1 GTSNPN, CDR2 SVGIG (reference sequence). CDR3 size: 13 residues. V dropped 7 bases and J dropped 6; count of bases not matched to a gene: 8. The CDR3 spells CAFDREDSGELFF. The CDR3 DNA follows: TGTGCCTTCGACAGGGAAGATTCCGGGGAGCTGTTTTTT. The variable domain in full, completed from reference TRBV30 and TRBJ2-2, reads SQTIHQWPATLVQPVGSPLSLECTVEGTSNPNLYWYRQAAGRGLQLLFYSVGIGQISSEVPQNLSASRPQDRQFILSSKKLLLSDSGFYLCAFDREDSGELFFGEGSRLTVL.